This T cell receptor (beta chain) was documented in a study of OX40 agonist ivuxolimab in advanced cancers. Across the study: Every 2 weeks, patients got intravenous ivuxolimab at one of six dose levels (0.01-10 mg/kg). Study results and limitations: The mean number of expanded clones was higher in CD8+ T cells than in CD4+. Among the lowest peripheral clonal expansion occurred in 0.1-3.0 mg/kg partial responders.

Any history of autoimmune disease or systemic immunosuppression disqualified patients. Assay used: immunoSEQ multiplex PCR; TCRdb lists only in-frame clones, some missing. The repertoire holds roughly 41,000 clones, with about 86% as singletons. The germline V gene has CDR1 MNHEY and CDR2 SVGAGI. V was clipped by 8 bases and J by 6 bases, with 17 bases between them. The CDR3 consists of 13 residues. In the case of this clone: Its cognate antigen is unknown.

The receptor comes from an adult with an advanced solid tumor such as melanoma, head and neck, liver or kidney cancer. The chain couples TRBV6-5 to TRBJ2-7; D might be TRBD1 (6 bases). The sample here was CD4+ or CD8+ T cells sorted from blood, taken in a trial of the OX40 agonist ivuxolimab. The CDR3 nucleotides read TGTGCCAGCCCGGACAGCTCTAGGGCCGAGCAGTACTTC. Translation gives CASPDSSRAEQYF.